The 9 T cell receptor beta chains in this list originate from one sample, sequenced in a study of blood T cell repertoires in COVID-19. TCRdb's copy holds only in-frame clones and misses some; the assay was immunoSEQ multiplex PCR. This table holds over 150,000 clones, around 85% found once. Source material: PBMCs or T cells enriched from blood (not recorded which). Source of these receptors: a man between 40 and 49 years old who had recovered from COVID-19.

The chain has TRBV20-1 and TRBJ2-1; D is perhaps TRBD2 (6 bases). Germline loops: CDR1 DFQATT, CDR2 SNEGSKA (reference sequence). This CDR3 has 11 amino acids. Trimming took off 6 bases at V and 9 bases at J, with 12 bases between the two ends. The CDR3 sequence: CSASLASEQFF. The CDR3 DNA is TGCAGTGCGTCACTAGCTTCTGAGCAGTTCTTC.

This clone occurred once. J is TRBJ2-2 and V is TRBV9; a possible D gene is TRBD2 (5 bases). V dropped 4 bases and J dropped 5 bases, with 9 bases sitting between them. Germline V gives CDR1 SGDLS, CDR2 YYNGEE. The CDR3 is 13 residues long. In DNA form, the CDR3 reads TGTGCCAGCAGCCCCAGCGGTACCGGGGAGCTGTTTTTT. Translating gives CASSPSGTGELFF.

The chain links TRBV19 to TRBJ2-1, with 7 bases matching TRBD2. Germline V gene lookup returns CDR1 LNHDA and CDR2 SQIVND (reference sequence). The CDR3 covers 15 residues. Trimming took 4 bases from V and 6 from J; bases not matched to a gene: 9. As DNA, the CDR3 is TGTGCCAGTAGTACAAGCGGGATCCACTTCAATGAGCAGTTCTTC. It yields the protein CASSTSGIHFNEQFF.

J is TRBJ2-1 and V is TRBV18; D not resolved. Germline V gives CDR1 KGHSH, CDR2 LQKENI. The CDR3 is 14 amino acids. V dropped 3 bases and J dropped 9 bases, with 15 bases sitting between them. The CDR3 here is CASSPGFQNSEQFF. In DNA form, the CDR3 reads TGTGCCAGCTCACCGGGCTTCCAGAACAGTGAGCAGTTCTTC. The full variable domain, completed using reference TRBV18 and TRBJ2-1, is NAGVMQNPRHLVRRRGQEARLRCSPMKGHSHVYWYRQLPEEGLKFMVYLQKENIIDESGMPKERFSAEFPKEGPSILRIQQVVRGDSAAYFCASSPGFQNSEQFFGPGTRLTVL.

The V gene is TRBV30, the J gene TRBJ1-5; the match to TRBD1 covers 11 bases. V lost 2 bases and J lost 4; bases outside the gene matches: 4. CDR3 size: 15 residues. Germline CDR1 reads GTSNPN; CDR2 reads SVGIG (reference sequence). This CDR3 reads CAWSRGQGENQPQHF. The CDR3 bases are TGTGCCTGGAGTAGGGGACAGGGGGAAAATCAGCCCCAGCATTTT.

V is TRBV19 and J is TRBJ1-1, with a tentative D call TRBD1 (5 bases). This CDR3 spans 14 amino acids. Germline loops: CDR1 LNHDA, CDR2 SQIVND (reference sequence). Trimming pared 6 bases from V and 4 bases from J, leaving 15 bases between. CDR3 nucleotides: TGTGCCAGTAGGGAAAATGACGGGGGCACTGAAGCTTTCTTT. Translation gives CASRENDGGTEAFF.

V is TRBV28 and J is TRBJ1-4; D remains ambiguous. V was cut by 3 bases and J by 4 bases, with 12 bases left in between. Germline CDR1 MDHEN, CDR2 SYDVKM. The CDR3 consists of 15 residues. DNA of the CDR3: TGTGCCAGCAGTTTCGCCGGGGTCCGTAATGAAAAACTGTTTTTT. Translating it yields CASSFAGVRNEKLFF.

This clone was observed a single time. This chain joins TRBV27 and TRBJ2-7, with D maybe TRBD2 (6 bases). The CDR3 runs to 15 residues. Germline loops: CDR1 MNHEY, CDR2 SMNVEV (reference sequence). Trimming took off 0 bases at V and 5 bases at J, with 14 bases between the two ends. CDR3 bases: TGTGCCAGCAGTTTATCGGTTCGGGAGCAGGACGAGCAGTACTTC. It is translated as CASSLSVREQDEQYF.

The CDR3, as DNA: TGTGCCAGCAGCTTACGGACTGAAGCTTTCTTT. Translated, it gives CASSLRTEAFF. The rearrangement uses TRBV7-2 and TRBJ1-1; D is undetermined. Per germline, CDR1 SGHTA and CDR2 FQGNSA. The CDR3 sequence is 11 residues long. Trimming took 2 bases from V and 5 from J, leaving 3 bases between them.